The 19 T cell receptor beta chains given below trace back to one sample, sequenced in a study of blood T cell repertoires in COVID-19. The data were produced by immunoSEQ multiplex PCR, yet TCRdb's version contains in-frame clones alone and is incomplete. The table has about 370,000 clones, about 90% seen once. The sample taken for sequencing was peripheral blood. All receptors come from a woman in her thirties with COVID-19, enrolled during active disease.

The J gene is TRBJ2-7, the V gene TRBV28; D not certain. Trimming cost V 5 bases and J 6 bases, with 14 bases left between them. Germline V gene sequence: CDR1 MDHEN, CDR2 SYDVKM. The CDR3 has 13 residues. As DNA, the CDR3 is TGTGCCAGCAGTCCCCCCCTTAATGTCGAGCAGTACTTC. Translation gives CASSPPLNVEQYF.

This clone was seen a few times. This chain joins TRBV5-3 and TRBJ2-2; D gene unclear. TRBV5-3 is an ORF for which the function is uncertain. The CDR3 totals 17 residues. Trimming cost V 2 bases and J 6 bases, with 20 bases left between them. CDR3 amino acids: CARSFAPGPTGSGELFF. The CDR3 DNA follows: TGTGCCAGAAGCTTCGCCCCAGGCCCCACTGGTTCCGGGGAGCTGTTTTTT.

The chain joins TRBV14 to TRBJ2-5, with D tentatively TRBD2 (6 bases). Deletions cut 8 bases from V and 5 bases from J, with 15 bases between. The CDR3 loop spans 13 amino acids. CDR1 and CDR2 from the germline V gene are SGHDN and FVKESK. The CDR3 protein is CASGLSGVETQYF. As DNA, the CDR3 is TGTGCCAGCGGGCTTTCGGGGGTGGAGACCCAGTACTTC. Combining the CDR3 with reference TRBV14 and TRBJ2-5 gives the whole variable domain EAGVTQFPSHSVIEKGQTVTLRCDPISGHDNLYWYRRVMGKEIKFLLHFVKESKQDESGMPNNRFLAERTGGTYSTLKVQPAELEDSGVYFCASGLSGVETQYFGPGTRLLVL.

V is TRBV4-3 and J is TRBJ2-3; 9 nucleotides line up with TRBD2. After removal of 3 bases from V and 10 bases from J, the junction contained 8 bases not matched to a gene. The germline V gene encodes CDR1 LGHNA and CDR2 YSLEER. The CDR3 is 14 residues long. The CDR3 DNA reads TGCGCCAGCAGCCAGGATCAACTAGCGGGTTCGCAGTATTTT. Its translation is CASSQDQLAGSQYF.

The chain recombines TRBV28 with TRBJ2-7; D is ambiguous. Germline assignment: CDR1 MDHEN and CDR2 SYDVKM. Trimming shortened V by 2 bases and J by 2 bases, and 10 bases separated the two germline ends. The CDR3 has 14 amino acids. The CDR3 loop reads CASSLTRFPYEQYF. The DNA of the CDR3 is TGTGCCAGCAGTTTAACGCGGTTCCCCTACGAGCAGTACTTC.

The chain is built from TRBV5-1 and TRBJ1-2; the D is unclear. The CDR3 is made up of 18 amino acids. V was cut by 1 base and J by 3 bases, with 22 bases left in between. Germline V gene data show CDR1 as SGHRS and CDR2 as YFSETQ. The CDR3 protein is CASSLIPSAGAGHYGYTF. Here the CDR3 DNA reads TGCGCCAGCAGCTTGATTCCCTCAGCGGGCGCCGGGCACTATGGCTACACCTTC.

This chain joins TRBV5-5 and TRBJ2-2, with D tentatively TRBD1 (6 bases). The V gene's germline CDR1 is SGHKS and CDR2 YYEKEE (reference sequence). The ends were cut back, 4 bases at V and 0 bases at J, with 19 bases in the middle. The CDR3 totals 18 residues. The DNA for the CDR3 is TGTGCCAGCAGCCCCTCTCGACAGGCCCTAACGAACACCGGGGAGCTGTTTTTT. This translates into CASSPSRQALTNTGELFF.

This clone was picked up a small number of times. This chain connects TRBV28 to TRBJ1-1; D remains ambiguous. Trimming took off 4 bases at V and 5 bases at J, with 17 bases between the two ends. CDR1 is MDHEN, CDR2 SYDVKM, per germline. The CDR3 is 15 residues long. The CDR3 DNA reads TGTGCCAGCAGTTCGCCCGCGGATTTTGGGACTGAAGCTTTCTTT. Translating it yields CASSSPADFGTEAFF.

J is TRBJ2-7 and V is TRBV15; maybe TRBD1 (5 bases). Germline V gene data show CDR1 as LNHNV and CDR2 as YYDKDF (reference sequence). With 1 base removed from V and 2 bases from J, the gap between germline ends came to 12 bases. This CDR3 spans 15 amino acids. In DNA form, the CDR3 reads TGTGCCACCAGCAGAGGACAGTCACGCACCTACGAGCAGTACTTC. It specifies CATSRGQSRTYEQYF.

The V call is TRBV5-1, the J call TRBJ1-1; 8 bases match TRBD1. Germline V gene data show CDR1 as SGHRS and CDR2 as YFSETQ. This CDR3 is 16 amino acids long. Trimming removed 0 bases from V and 0 bases from J; junction bases left unmatched: 4. This chain's CDR3 is CASSLAGGTMNTEAFF. The DNA for the CDR3 is TGCGCCAGCAGCTTGGCAGGGGGCACCATGAACACTGAAGCTTTCTTT.

The chain has TRBV4-3 and TRBJ2-4; TRBD2 might be the D (6 bases). Trimming removed 4 bases at V and 0 bases at J, with 13 bases between. Germline V gene sequence: CDR1 LGHNA, CDR2 YSLEER. CDR3 length: 16 residues. The CDR3 protein is CASSLVSGLAKNIQYF. CDR3 bases: TGCGCCAGCAGCCTCGTCAGCGGGCTAGCCAAAAACATTCAGTACTTC.

In its sample, this clone was seen a few times. This chain links TRBV5-8 with TRBJ2-3; 12 bases match TRBD2. Germline loops: CDR1 SGHTS, CDR2 YDEGEE. Losses at the gene ends were 1 base for V and 4 bases for J; bases not matched to a gene: 1. There are 15 residues in the CDR3. The CDR3 reads CASSLRLAGADTQYF. DNA for the CDR3: TGTGCCAGCAGCTTGCGACTAGCGGGAGCAGATACGCAGTATTTT.

This rearrangement joins TRBV6-2 or TRBV6-3 to TRBJ2-5; TRBD1 agrees at 9 bases. The length of the CDR3 is 18 residues. The germline V gene has CDR1 MNHEY and CDR2 SVGEGT. The V segment lost 6 bases and the J segment 2 bases; nucleotides outside the gene matches: 16. Here the CDR3 reads CASSDRERTGARQETQYF. The CDR3 bases are TGTGCCAGCAGCGACAGGGAGCGGACAGGGGCGCGACAAGAGACCCAGTACTTC.

The genes are TRBV11-3 and TRBJ2-7; 9 bases are shared with TRBD2. CDR3 size: 15 residues. The V and J ends lost 10 bases and 6 bases, in that order; junction bases with no gene match: 16. CDR1 is SGHNT, CDR2 YENEEA, per germline. CDR3 nucleotides: TGTGCCACTCCCCGCCCGGGACTAGCAGGGGGCGAGCAGTACGTC. Protein product: CATPRPGLAGGEQYV.

CDR3 region: CASSFGRGLYNEQFF. Here the CDR3 DNA reads TGTGCCAGCAGCTTTGGTCGCGGATTGTACAATGAGCAGTTCTTC. The rearrangement uses TRBV5-8 and TRBJ2-1; D unclear. V was cut by 2 bases and J by 4 bases, with 13 bases left in between. The CDR3 extends over 15 amino acids. CDR1 and CDR2 from the germline V gene are SGHTS and YDEGEE.

V usage is TRBV5-4 and J usage is TRBJ2-1, with a possible D match to TRBD2 (5 bases). V shed 2 bases and J shed 0 bases, with 9 bases lying between them. Germline CDR1 reads SGHNT; CDR2 reads YYREEE (reference sequence). The CDR3 has 15 residues. The DNA of the CDR3 is TGTGCCAGCAGCTTCGGGGATTACTCCTACAATGAGCAGTTCTTC. It yields the protein CASSFGDYSYNEQFF.

This clone was seen a single time. The rearrangement uses TRBV5-1 and TRBJ2-2; D is possibly TRBD1 (6 bases). This CDR3 contains 16 residues. Trimming shortened V by 0 bases and J by 5 bases, and 14 bases separated the two germline ends. Germline CDR1 is SGHRS and CDR2 is YFSETQ. The CDR3 spells CASSLGVRGKTGELFF. In DNA form, the CDR3 reads TGCGCCAGCAGCTTGGGCGTCAGGGGAAAAACCGGGGAGCTGTTTTTT.

CDR3 sequence: CASSDPAGALSNYGYTF. CDR3 coding DNA: TGTGCCAGCAGTGATCCGGCAGGGGCGTTATCTAACTATGGCTACACCTTC. The chain carries TRBV2 and TRBJ1-2; a weak D match, TRBD1 (6 bases). Germline-derived CDR1 and CDR2 are SNHLY and FYNNEI. The CDR3 loop spans 17 amino acids. V shed 3 bases and J shed 0 bases, with 17 bases lying between them.

The chain has TRBV27 and TRBJ2-7; D gene ambiguous. Trimming removed 3 bases from V and 2 bases from J, with 8 bases in between. The CDR3 runs to 13 residues. CDR1 is MNHEY and CDR2 is SMNVEV in the germline V gene (reference sequence). CDR3: CASSFALTYEQYF. DNA of the CDR3: TGTGCCAGCAGTTTTGCGTTGACCTACGAGCAGTACTTC.